The entry below gives a single T cell receptor beta chain sequence along with its context. The CDR3 is 17 residues long. Looked up from germline, CDR1 is SGHDN and CDR2 is FVKESK. The trim removed 1 base at V and 0 bases at J, leaving 6 bases unmatched. These data are taken from a study of cytomegalovirus exposure and HLA in healthy donors. Clones were sequenced by immunoSEQ multiplex PCR, and TCRdb holds only the in-frame ones, with some missing. The sample yields hundreds of thousands of clones, roughly 87% seen once. The specimen was PBMCs. V is TRBV14 and J is TRBJ2-1; 7 bases agree with TRBD2. The sequence was collected from a woman between 25 and 40 years old in good health and CMV-seronegative. CDR3 in amino acids: CASSQAQRGDSYNEQFF. CDR3 bases: TGTGCCAGCAGCCAAGCCCAGCGGGGAGACTCCTACAATGAGCAGTTCTTC.